These 3 T cell receptor beta chains were sequenced from one sample in a study of blood T cell repertoires in COVID-19. The method was immunoSEQ multiplex PCR; TCRdb's version includes in-frame clones alone and lacks a portion of them. The repertoire has fewer than 200,000 clones, 65% to 90% of them found once; the top ten carry 4% to 6.5%. The sequenced sample was PBMCs or T cells enriched from blood (not recorded which). These receptors all stem from a woman aged 60-75 years with acute COVID-19.

The chain has TRBV7-2 and TRBJ2-5; 7 positions agree with TRBD1. Germline lookup yields CDR1 SGHTA and CDR2 FQGNSA. The CDR3 totals 15 residues. V was clipped by 1 base and J by 5 bases; unmatched bases: 7. The CDR3 here is CASSLGPTGVETQYF. CDR3 bases: TGTGCCAGCAGCTTAGGACCTACAGGGGTTGAGACCCAGTACTTC.

The V call is TRBV2, the J call TRBJ1-1; 7 bases agree with TRBD1. Germline V gene lookup returns CDR1 SNHLY and CDR2 FYNNEI. After removal of 5 bases from V and 1 base from J, the junction contained 7 bases not matched to a gene. The CDR3 covers 15 residues. The CDR3, as DNA: TGTGCCAGCAGTAAGAGTGGACAGGCGAACACTGAAGCTTTCTTT. This encodes CASSKSGQANTEAFF.

V gene TRBV4-3 combines with J gene TRBJ1-6; 9 nucleotides agree with TRBD1. With 3 bases clipped from V and 9 bases from J, the junction kept 6 bases outside the gene matches. The length of the CDR3 is 15 residues. Germline loops: CDR1 LGHNA, CDR2 YSLEER. CDR3 amino acids: CASSQGGTGSSPLHF. The CDR3 region has the DNA TGCGCCAGCAGCCAGGGCGGGACAGGGAGTTCACCCCTCCACTTT.